This T cell receptor (beta chain) was recorded in a study of beta chain features in type 1 diabetes. Germline lookup yields CDR1 MDHEN and CDR2 SYDVKM. V dropped 6 bases and J dropped 7; count of bases not matched to a gene: 8. CDR3 length: 14 residues. This clone was picked up a small number of times. Using CD45RO/CCR7/CD25/CD127/CD95/CD27, CD4+ naive, central memory, regulatory and stem cell-like memory cells were sorted. The sequenced template was cDNA made from the entire isolated RNA. Clones were sequenced by immunoSEQ multiplex PCR, and TCRdb holds only the in-frame ones, with some missing. This sample has about 240,000 clones, with about 30% found just once.

Sequencing used central memory CD4+ T cells from blood. The TCR was taken from a man aged 25-40 years in good health. The V gene is TRBV28, the J gene TRBJ2-1; 8 bases agree with TRBD2. CDR3: CASSPGLAGNEQFF. The DNA for the CDR3 is TGTGCCAGCAGCCCGGGATTAGCGGGAAATGAGCAGTTCTTC. The whole variable domain, remainder taken from reference TRBV28 and TRBJ2-1, is DVKVTQSSRYLVKRTGEKVFLECVQDMDHENMFWYRQDPGLGLRLIYFSYDVKMKEKGDIPEGYSVSREKKERFSLILESASTNQTSMYLCASSPGLAGNEQFFGPGTRLTVL.